The following is a TCR beta chain sequence with its context. The CDR3 length is 12 residues. Trimming removed 6 bases from V and 5 bases from J, with 11 bases in between. CDR1 and CDR2 (germline): SQVTM, ANQGSEA. The data derive from a study of blood T cell repertoires in COVID-19. Study-level information: The cDNA or gDNA used as material had been derived from T cells, B-cell-depleted T cells, or PBMCs.

Methods used by the authors: Amplifying reference gene primers gave estimates of nucleated cell counts. Method: immunoSEQ multiplex PCR; TCRdb's copy keeps in-frame clones and lacks some. V and J calls and clone size are copied from that table; D and trimming were computed from the DNA. Altogether over 90,000 clones are present, roughly 90% being singletons, with the ten largest covering 3.5% to 4%. V usage is TRBV29-1 and J usage is TRBJ2-4; D remains unclear. The sample comprised peripheral blood. This TCR was recovered from a woman aged 55-75 years with acute or convalescent COVID-19. In DNA form, the CDR3 reads TGCAGCGTGACCAGAGGCCAAAACATTCAGTACTTC. It translates to CSVTRGQNIQYF.